The 10 T cell receptor beta chains reported below all come from one sample, sequenced in a study of regulatory T cells in long-lasting Graves disease. CDR3-region Arm-PCR and iRepertoire HTBI primers produced the TCR beta libraries. One entry per CDR3 protein, called by TCRdb with MiXCR from the multiplex PCR reads. The sample carries about 470,000 distinct CDR3 sequences, around 20% recorded once. Described time point: persistent/refractory GD, antithyroid drugs over 5 years with positive TRAb. The TCR library was made from RNA extracted from PBMCs. This material consisted of peripheral blood mononuclear cells (PBMCs), taken when the disease was refractory, from a patient treated with antithyroid drugs. All receptors come from a female donor with Graves disease.

The chain couples TRBV20-1 to TRBJ1-1; D remains unclear. The CDR3 has 11 residues. The germline V and J ends were trimmed by 5 bases and 4 bases, with 8 bases remaining between them. Germline V gene lookup returns CDR1 DFQATT and CDR2 SNEGSKA (reference sequence). CDR3 residues: CSALWATEAFF. The CDR3 DNA is TGCAGTGCTCTCTGGGCCACTGAAGCTTTCTTT.

This clonotype appeared once. The conserved phenylalanine or tryptophan is not found at the CDR3 terminus, so this likely reflects a read error. The chain joins TRBV30 to TRBJ2-2; D assignment may be TRBD1 or TRBD2 (5 bases each). The V end was cut by 0 bases, the J end by 6 bases, with 11 bases between. From germline, CDR1 is GTSNPN and CDR2 SVGIG (reference sequence). CDR3 size: 14 residues. CDR3 region: CAWSVVWGSGELFL. CDR3 in DNA: TGTGCCTGGAGTGTAGTGTGGGGGTCCGGGGAGCTGTTTCTT.

Concerning this clonotype: This clone may be a read error of a much larger clone one base away. The J gene is TRBJ1-6, the V gene TRBV3-1; perhaps TRBD1 as D (6 bases). CDR1 is LGHDT, CDR2 YNNKEL, per germline (reference sequence). The CDR3 covers 16 residues. The CDR3 here is CASSHTGSSYDSPLHF. The CDR3 bases are TGTGCCAGCAGCCATACAGGGAGCTCCTATGATTCACCCCTCCACTTT.

This clonotype occurred many times. The J gene is TRBJ2-2, the V gene TRBV24-1; the D gene could be TRBD1 or TRBD2 (5 bases each). This CDR3 spans 16 amino acids. Per germline, CDR1 KGHDR and CDR2 SFDVKD. Trimming pared 0 bases from V and 7 bases from J, leaving 14 bases between. CDR3 residues: CATSDLPPGPGGELFF. DNA for the CDR3: TGTGCCACCAGTGATTTGCCTCCGGGACCGGGCGGGGAGCTGTTTTTT.

This clonotype has a count of ten or more. This chain joins TRBV28 and TRBJ1-1; TRBD1 matches 9 bases. With 7 bases clipped from V and 5 bases from J, the junction kept 8 bases outside the gene matches. Germline CDR1 reads MDHEN; CDR2 reads SYDVKM. The CDR3 consists of 14 residues. In DNA, the CDR3 is TGTGCCAGCACCCTAGGGACAGGGTGGACTGAAGCTTTCTTT. Amino acid sequence: CASTLGTGWTEAFF.

This clonotype was observed at least ten times. The gene calls are TRBV27 and TRBJ2-7, with 7 bases aligning to TRBD2. In germline, CDR1 is MNHEY, CDR2 SMNVEV (reference sequence). The CDR3 loop spans 14 amino acids. V lost 6 bases to trimming and J lost 1 base; unmatched junction nucleotides: 6. The CDR3 DNA is TGTGCCAGCAGCTCGGGGGGTCCATCCTACGAGCAGTACTTC. It encodes CASSSGGPSYEQYF.

V and J are TRBV7-9 and TRBJ1-1; D is unclear. V lost 3 bases to trimming and J lost 3 bases, with 11 bases between them. Germline lookup yields CDR1 SEHNR and CDR2 FQNEAQ (reference sequence). The length of the CDR3 is 14 residues. CDR3 nucleotides: TGTGCCAGCAGCTTTTTAGGGTATGACACTGAAGCTTTCTTT. It translates to CASSFLGYDTEAFF. Complete variable domain (other parts from reference TRBV7-9 and TRBJ1-1): DTGVSQNPRHKITKRGQNVTFRCDPISEHNRLYWYRQTLGQGPEFLTYFQNEAQLEKSRLLSDRFSAERPKGSFSTLEIQRTEQGDSAMYLCASSFLGYDTEAFFGQGTRLTVV.

In this sample, this clonotype turned up many times. The chain uses TRBV28 and TRBJ2-7; TRBD1 is a possible D gene (5 bases). V shed 9 bases and J shed 4 bases, with 19 bases lying between them. This CDR3 contains 14 residues. CDR1 and CDR2 (germline): MDHEN, SYDVKM. CDR3 loop: CASGAGDTRYEQYF. CDR3 nucleotide sequence: TGTGCCAGTGGGGCAGGTGACACTCGATACGAGCAGTACTTC.

This clonotype occurred many times. The chain uses TRBV28 and TRBJ2-5, with 9 bases that match TRBD1. V lost 3 bases and J lost 2; bases outside the gene matches: 7. The CDR3 has 16 residues. Germline CDR1 MDHEN, CDR2 SYDVKM. Here the CDR3 reads CASSFQTGGGQETQYF. The CDR3 nucleotides read TGTGCCAGCAGTTTCCAGACAGGGGGGGGACAAGAGACCCAGTACTTC.

This clonotype was seen many times. This chain joins TRBV6-5 and TRBJ2-4, with D perhaps TRBD1 or TRBD2 (6 bases each). CDR1 is MNHEY, CDR2 SVGAGI, per germline. V was cut by 1 base and J by 0 bases, with 13 bases left in between. The CDR3 runs 17 residues. For the CDR3, the DNA is TGTGCCAGCAGTTACTGGTCGGGGGCCATAGCCAAAAACATTCAGTACTTC. Translation gives CASSYWSGAIAKNIQYF.